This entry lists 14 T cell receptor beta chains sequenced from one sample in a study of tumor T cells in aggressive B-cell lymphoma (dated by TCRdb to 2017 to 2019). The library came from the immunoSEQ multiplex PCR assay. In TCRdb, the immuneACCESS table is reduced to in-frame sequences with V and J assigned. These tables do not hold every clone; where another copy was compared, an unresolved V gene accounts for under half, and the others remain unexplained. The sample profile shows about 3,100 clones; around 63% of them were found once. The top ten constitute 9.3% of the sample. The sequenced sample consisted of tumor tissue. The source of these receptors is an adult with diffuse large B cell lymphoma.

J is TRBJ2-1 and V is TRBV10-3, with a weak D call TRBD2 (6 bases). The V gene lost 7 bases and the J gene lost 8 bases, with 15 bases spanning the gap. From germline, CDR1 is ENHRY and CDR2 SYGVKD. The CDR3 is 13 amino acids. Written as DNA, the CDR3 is TGTGCCATCACCCAGGCGGGGCTCCATGAGCAGTTCTTC. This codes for CAITQAGLHEQFF.

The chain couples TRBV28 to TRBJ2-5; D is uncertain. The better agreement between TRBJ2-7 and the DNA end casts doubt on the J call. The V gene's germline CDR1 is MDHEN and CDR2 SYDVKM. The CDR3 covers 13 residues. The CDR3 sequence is CASQKWLSSEQYF. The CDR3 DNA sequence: TGTGCCAGCCAAAAGTGGCTTAGCAGCGAGCAGTACTTC.

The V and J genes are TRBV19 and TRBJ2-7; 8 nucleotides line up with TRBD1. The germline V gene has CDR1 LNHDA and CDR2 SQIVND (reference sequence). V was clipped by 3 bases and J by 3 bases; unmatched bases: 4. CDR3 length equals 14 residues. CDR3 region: CASSIGQGFYEQYF. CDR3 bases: TGTGCCAGTAGTATCGGACAGGGATTCTACGAGCAGTACTTC. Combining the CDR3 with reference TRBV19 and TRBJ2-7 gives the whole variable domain DGGITQSPKYLFRKEGQNVTLSCEQNLNHDAMYWYRQDPGQGLRLIYYSQIVNDFQKGDIAEGYSVSREKKESFPLTVTSAQKNPTAFYLCASSIGQGFYEQYFGPGTRLTVT.

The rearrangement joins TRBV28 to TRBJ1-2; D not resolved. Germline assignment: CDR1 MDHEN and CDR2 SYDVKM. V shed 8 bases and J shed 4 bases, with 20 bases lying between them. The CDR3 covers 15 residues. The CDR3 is CASSRPGTLLYGYTF. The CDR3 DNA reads TGTGCCAGCTCAAGGCCGGGAACCCTCCTCTATGGCTACACCTTC.

The CDR3 reads CASSQDALATRSYEQYF. DNA for the CDR3: TGCGCCAGCAGCCAAGATGCGCTAGCGACGAGGAGCTACGAGCAGTACTTC. The chain employs TRBV4-3 and TRBJ2-7; tentative D call: TRBD2 (6 bases). V was pared by 0 bases and J by 3 bases, with 18 bases between. The germline V gene has CDR1 LGHNA and CDR2 YSLEER. The CDR3 loop spans 17 amino acids.

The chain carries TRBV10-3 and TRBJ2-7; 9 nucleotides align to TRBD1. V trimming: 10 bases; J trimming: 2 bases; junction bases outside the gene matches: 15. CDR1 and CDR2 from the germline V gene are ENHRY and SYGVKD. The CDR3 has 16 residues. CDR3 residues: CATGGQGHYNTYEQYF. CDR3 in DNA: TGTGCCACCGGGGGACAGGGCCATTATAACACCTACGAGCAGTACTTC.

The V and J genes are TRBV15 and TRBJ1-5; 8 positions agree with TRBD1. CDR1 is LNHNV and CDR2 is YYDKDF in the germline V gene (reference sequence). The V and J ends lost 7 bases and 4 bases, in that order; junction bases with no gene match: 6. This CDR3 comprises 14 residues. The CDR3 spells CATTRDRINQPQHF. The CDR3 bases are TGTGCCACCACACGGGACAGGATTAATCAGCCCCAGCATTTT. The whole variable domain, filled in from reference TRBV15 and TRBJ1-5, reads DAMVIQNPRYQVTQFGKPVTLSCSQTLNHNVMYWYQQKSSQAPKLLFHYYDKDFNNEADTPDNFQSRRPNTSFCFLDIRSPGLGDTAMYLCATTRDRINQPQHFGDGTRLSIL.

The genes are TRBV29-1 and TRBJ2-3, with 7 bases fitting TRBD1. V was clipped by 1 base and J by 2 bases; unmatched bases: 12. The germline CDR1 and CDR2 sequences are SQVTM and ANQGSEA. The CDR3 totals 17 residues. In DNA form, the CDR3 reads TGCAGCGTTGAAGCCCCGGCAGGGGGAGTTCCCACAGATACGCAGTATTTT. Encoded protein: CSVEAPAGGVPTDTQYF.

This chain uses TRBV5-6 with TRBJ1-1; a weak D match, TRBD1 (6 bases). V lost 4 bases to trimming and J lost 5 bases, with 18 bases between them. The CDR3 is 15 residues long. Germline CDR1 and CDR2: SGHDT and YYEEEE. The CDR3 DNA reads TGTGCCAGCAGCAGAGGACAGAGATTATCTACTGAAGCTTTCTTT. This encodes CASSRGQRLSTEAFF.

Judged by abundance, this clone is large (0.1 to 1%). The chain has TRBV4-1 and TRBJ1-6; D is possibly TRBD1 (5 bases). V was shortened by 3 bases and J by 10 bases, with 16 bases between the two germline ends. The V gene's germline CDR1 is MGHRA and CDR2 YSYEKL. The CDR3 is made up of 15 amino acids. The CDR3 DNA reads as TGCGCCAGCAGCCAGGTTGGATTGGGGCCATCACCCCTCCACTTT. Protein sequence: CASSQVGLGPSPLHF.

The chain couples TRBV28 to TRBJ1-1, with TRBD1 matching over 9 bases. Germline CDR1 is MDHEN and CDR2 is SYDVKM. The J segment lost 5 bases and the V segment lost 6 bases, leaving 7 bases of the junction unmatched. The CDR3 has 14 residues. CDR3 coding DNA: TGTGCCAGCAGCTCACAGGGGGCGCGGACTGAAGCTTTCTTT. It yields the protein CASSSQGARTEAFF. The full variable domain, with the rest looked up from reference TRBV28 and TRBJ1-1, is DVKVTQSSRYLVKRTGEKVFLECVQDMDHENMFWYRQDPGLGLRLIYFSYDVKMKEKGDIPEGYSVSREKKERFSLILESASTNQTSMYLCASSSQGARTEAFFGQGTRLTVV.

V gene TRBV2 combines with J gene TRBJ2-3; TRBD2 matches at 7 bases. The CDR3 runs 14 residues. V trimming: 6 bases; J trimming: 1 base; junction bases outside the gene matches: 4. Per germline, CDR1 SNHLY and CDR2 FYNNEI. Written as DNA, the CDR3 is TGTGCCAGCAGAAGAGCGGGGCGCACAGATACGCAGTATTTT. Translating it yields CASRRAGRTDTQYF.

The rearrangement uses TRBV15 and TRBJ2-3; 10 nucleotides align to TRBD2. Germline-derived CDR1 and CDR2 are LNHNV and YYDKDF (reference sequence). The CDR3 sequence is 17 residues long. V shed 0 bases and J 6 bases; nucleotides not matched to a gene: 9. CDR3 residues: CATSRDRLAGAGDTQYF. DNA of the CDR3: TGTGCCACCAGCAGAGATAGGCTAGCGGGAGCTGGGGATACGCAGTATTTT.

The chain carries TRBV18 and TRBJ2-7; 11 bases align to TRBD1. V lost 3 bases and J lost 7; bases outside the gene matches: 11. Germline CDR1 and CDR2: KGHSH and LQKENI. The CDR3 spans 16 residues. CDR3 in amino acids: CASSPNGQGAYDEQYF. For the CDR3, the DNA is TGTGCCAGCTCACCGAACGGACAGGGGGCATACGATGAGCAGTACTTC.